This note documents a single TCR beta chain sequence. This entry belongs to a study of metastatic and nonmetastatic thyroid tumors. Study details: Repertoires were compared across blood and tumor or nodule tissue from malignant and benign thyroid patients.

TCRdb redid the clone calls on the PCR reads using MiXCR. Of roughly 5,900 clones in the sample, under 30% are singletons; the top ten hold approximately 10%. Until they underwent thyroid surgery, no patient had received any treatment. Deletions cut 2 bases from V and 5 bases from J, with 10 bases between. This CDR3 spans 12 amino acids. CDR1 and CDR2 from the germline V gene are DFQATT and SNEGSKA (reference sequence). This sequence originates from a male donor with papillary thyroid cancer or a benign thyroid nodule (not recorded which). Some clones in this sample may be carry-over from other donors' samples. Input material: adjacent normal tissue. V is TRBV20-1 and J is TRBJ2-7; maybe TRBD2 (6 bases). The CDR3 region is CSARRDFNEQYF. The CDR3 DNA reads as TGCAGTGCTAGAAGGGACTTTAACGAGCAGTACTTC.